This T cell receptor beta chain was profiled in a study of spatial heterogeneity in lung cancer. On the study more broadly: Detection consistently yielded more beta chains than alpha chains. Raw reads contained each unique TCR and UMI combination more than ten times on average. The study, taken as a whole, reports: Higher tumor mutation counts went along with higher counts of expanded intratumoral alpha and beta TCRs.

One entry per CDR3 protein, called by TCRdb with MiXCR from the 5' RACE reads. The repertoire has 3,000 to 3,500 distinct CDR3 sequences, 5.9% of them found once; the top ten carry about 15%. Judged by abundance, this clonotype is medium-sized. Its antigen is unknown. Time point reported: sample taken at primary tumor resection. Just over 70 TRACERx patients with early, untreated non-small cell lung cancer donated samples. Unsorted samples of tumor, nontumor lung or frozen PBMC had their whole RNA sequenced. This CDR3 comprises 15 residues. In germline, CDR1 is KGHDR, CDR2 SFDVKD. Losses at the gene ends were 5 bases for V and 7 bases for J; bases not matched to a gene: 10.

The sequence was collected from a male donor with early-stage non-small cell lung cancer. This sample comprised lung tumor tissue, obtained at surgery. This chain uses TRBV24-1 with TRBJ2-1; TRBD2 agrees at 7 bases. CDR3 residues: CATSGRGRAVNEQFF. The CDR3 DNA is TGTGCCACCAGTGGACGAGGGAGGGCCGTGAATGAGCAGTTCTTC.